This T cell receptor (beta chain) was recovered during a study of T-cell memory formation after mild COVID-19 (dated by TCRdb to about 2021). For the study in its entirety: Most TCR sequence clusters were specific to one of the two donors. Longitudinal TCRalpha and TCRbeta repertoire sequencing tracked T-cell clones expanding and contracting after mild COVID-19 in a couple of donors. Two young, previously healthy adult volunteers, one female and one male, were included in the cohort.

Ficoll-Paque density gradient centrifugation was used to isolate PBMCs. Cut back by 6 bases and 3 bases, the V and J ends lie 5 bases apart. Inclusive of the bounding cysteine and phenylalanine, the CDR3 is 11 residues long. The only DNA kept is the CDR3, 33 bases in frame from the first base. Based on the germline V gene, the CDR1 and CDR2 sequences are SGHAT and FQNNGV. Sequencing was carried out with an Illumina NovaSeq 6000. TCRalpha and TCRbeta cDNA libraries were built by 5'RACE with constant-segment primers, adding sample barcodes and unique molecular identifiers. Trizol reagent was used to extract RNA from every sample. The libraries were amplified in two PCR steps, and the second step added a second sample barcode and Illumina TruSeq adapters. Sequencing of the libraries was done on an Illumina NovaSeq, producing 2 x 150 bp paired-end reads. Per the authors' processing: With migec v1.2.7, reads were demultiplexed and then collapsed into UMI-guided consensus sequences. Using mixcr v2.1.11, the UMI consensuses were aligned to TRA and TRB V and J templates and assembled into clonotypes. Expanded or contracted clonotypes were those called significant by both edgeR and NoisET, with noise models trained on biological replicates. For edgeR calls, a false discovery rate-adjusted p below 0.01 and a log2 fold-change threshold of 1 were applied. As an exploratory analysis of dynamics, max-normalized trajectories of the 1000 most abundant clonotypes were examined by PCA with hierarchical clustering. Separately sequenced CD4+ and CD8+ repertoires were used to assign the CD4 or CD8 phenotype of responding clones. Starting from the raw public reads, TCRdb applied fastp trimming at Q25, assembled clones with MiXCR and retained in-frame beta chains. Every distinct CDR3 protein forms one entry, paired with its most common genes and DNA. The V and J calls reflect TCRdb's pipeline rather than the authors' work. This sample lists fewer than 250,000 distinct CDR3 sequences; 18% were detected once. The top ten constitute about 2.4% of the sample.

This clonotype was seen at least ten times. Its specific antigen is unknown. The record has no base qualities; no much larger clone is one base away. The full study reports these points: The study covered only a couple of mild cases, and larger cohorts including severe cases with pre-infection samples were considered necessary. Some responding clones were detected in pre-infection memory, which suggested that pre-existing cross-reactive memory T cells had joined the SARS-CoV-2 response. Contracting CD4+ clones turned up mainly in the CM and EM memory subsets, whereas EMRA was where CD8+ clones were enriched. SARS-CoV-2 specificity was not confirmed for the second-wave clones peaking on day 37. From day 15 to 85, contracting clones showed balanced CD4/CD8 phenotypes, whereas a second wave of clones that expanded from day 15 to 37 leaned towards CD4+.

The specimen sequenced was PBMCs or a T cell subset sorted from them (not recorded which). Recombination joined TRBV11-2 with TRBJ2-5; no D gene call is confident. This TCR came from an adult woman who had mild COVID-19 (a few samples of this study predate the infection). The sample titles of this study are shuffled in the database, so cell type and time point are left out; the donor was told from shared clones. The bases read TGTGCCAGCAGACGTGAAGAGACCCAGTACTTC. Its coded protein is CASRREETQYF.